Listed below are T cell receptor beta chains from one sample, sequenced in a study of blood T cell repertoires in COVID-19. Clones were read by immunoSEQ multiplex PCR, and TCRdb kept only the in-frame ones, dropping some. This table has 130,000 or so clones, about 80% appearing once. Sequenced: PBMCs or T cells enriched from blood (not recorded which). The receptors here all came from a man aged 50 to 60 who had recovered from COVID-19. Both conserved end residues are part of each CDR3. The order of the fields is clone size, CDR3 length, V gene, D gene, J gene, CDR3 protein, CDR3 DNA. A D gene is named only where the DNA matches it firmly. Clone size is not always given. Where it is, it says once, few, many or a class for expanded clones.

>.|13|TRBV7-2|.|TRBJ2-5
CASSLAGGLPQYF
TGTGCCAGCAGCTTAGCGGGGGGGCTGCCCCAGTACTTC
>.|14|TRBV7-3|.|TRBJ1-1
CASSPIDSSTEAFF
TGTGCCAGCAGCCCTATCGACAGTAGCACTGAAGCTTTCTTT
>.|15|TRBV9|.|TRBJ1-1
CASSEGRESGTEAFF
TGTGCCAGCAGCGAAGGGAGGGAGAGTGGCACTGAAGCTTTCTTT
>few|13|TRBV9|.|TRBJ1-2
CASSEGVGYGYTF
TGTGCCAGCAGCGAGGGGGTTGGCTATGGCTACACCTTC
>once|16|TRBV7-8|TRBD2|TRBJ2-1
CASSLRSSGNYNEQFF
TGTGCCAGCAGCCTTAGATCTAGCGGGAATTACAATGAGCAGTTCTTC
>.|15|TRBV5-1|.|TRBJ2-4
CASSLEQPPGNIQYF
TGCGCCAGCAGCTTAGAACAGCCCCCTGGGAACATTCAGTACTTC
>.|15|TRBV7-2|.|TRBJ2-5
CASSLGGGSPETQYF
TGTGCCAGCAGCTTGGGCGGGGGCAGCCCAGAGACCCAGTACTTC
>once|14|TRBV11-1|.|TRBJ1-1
CASSPGRGSTEAFF
TGTGCCAGCAGCCCGGGTAGGGGGAGCACTGAAGCTTTCTTT
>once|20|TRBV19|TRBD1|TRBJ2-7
CASSMHPRGQGTPSPYEQYF
TGTGCCAGTAGTATGCACCCCCGGGGACAGGGGACGCCCTCGCCCTACGAGCAGTACTTC
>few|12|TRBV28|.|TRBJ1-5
CASTVEGQPQHF
TGTGCCAGCACCGTGGAGGGCCAGCCCCAGCATTTT
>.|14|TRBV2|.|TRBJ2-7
CASSEALRDTSQYF
TGTGCCAGCAGTGAAGCGCTCCGGGACACCTCGCAGTACTTC